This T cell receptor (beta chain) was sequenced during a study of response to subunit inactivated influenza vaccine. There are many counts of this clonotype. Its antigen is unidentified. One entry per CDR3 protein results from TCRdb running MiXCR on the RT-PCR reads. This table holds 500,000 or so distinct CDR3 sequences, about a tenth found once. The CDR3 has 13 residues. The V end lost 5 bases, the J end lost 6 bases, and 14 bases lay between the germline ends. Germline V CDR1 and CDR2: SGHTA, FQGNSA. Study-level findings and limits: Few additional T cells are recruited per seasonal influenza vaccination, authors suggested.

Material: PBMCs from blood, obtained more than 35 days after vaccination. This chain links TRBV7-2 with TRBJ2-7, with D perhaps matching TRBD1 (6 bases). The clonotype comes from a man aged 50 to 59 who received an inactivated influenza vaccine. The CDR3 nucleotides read TGTGCCAGCAGCCAAACAGGGATTGGCGAGCAGTACTTC. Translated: CASSQTGIGEQYF.